This T cell receptor (beta chain) was recorded in a study of T cells after yellow fever vaccination. Via MiXCR, TCRdb re-called the 5' RACE reads, giving one row per CDR3 protein. Found here are about 360,000 distinct CDR3 sequences, 6.2% of them singletons; the top ten hold 14% to 15%. The TCR was taken from a young man who received the YFV17D yellow fever vaccine. Sequencing used PBMCs, obtained 5 days after the yellow fever booster vaccination.

The CDR3 here is CASSLVGQGARNSPLHF. In DNA form, the CDR3 reads TGTGCCAGCAGCTTAGTCGGACAGGGGGCGCGCAATTCACCCCTCCACTTT. The rearrangement uses TRBV7-2 and TRBJ1-6; 11 bases match TRBD1. Germline V gene sequence: CDR1 SGHTA, CDR2 FQGNSA. Trimming took 1 base from V and 7 from J; bases not matched to a gene: 6. The CDR3 contains 17 residues. Together with reference TRBV7-2 and TRBJ1-6, the CDR3 gives the full variable domain: GAGVSQSPSNKVTEKGKDVELRCDPISGHTALYWYRQSLGQGLEFLIYFQGNSAPDKSGLPSDRFSAERTGGSVSTLTIQRTQQEDSAVYLCASSLVGQGARNSPLHFGNGTRLTVT.